This TCR beta chain was found in a study of PD-L1 blockade in urothelial cancer. Only in-frame clones appear in the TCRdb table, and some are missing; sequencing was by immunoSEQ multiplex PCR. The sample lists about 80,000 clones, over 80% seen once, with about 6.9% in the top ten. Regarding this clone: Its antigen remains unidentified.

The sample's time point: pretreatment peripheral blood. From germline, CDR1 is SGHRS and CDR2 YFSETQ. V gave up 3 bases and J gave up 8 bases; unmatched junction bases: 15. The CDR3 contains 16 residues. Study-wide findings and caveats: Clonality of blood TCR below the median before treatment predicted better survival.

The source material was PBMCs, sampled around atezolizumab (anti-PD-L1) treatment. The V and J genes are TRBV5-1 and TRBJ1-2, with 8 nucleotides matching TRBD1. The receptor was isolated from a man aged 40-49 years with urothelial cancer. CDR3 in DNA: TGCGCCAGCAGCTGGGGACAGGCCCTTTTTGATCTCGGCTACACCTTC. Amino acids: CASSWGQALFDLGYTF.